This entry lists 18 T cell receptor beta chains sequenced from one sample in a study of T cells in narcolepsy. Only in-frame clones appear in the TCRdb table, and some are missing; sequencing was by immunoSEQ multiplex PCR. The sample records about 30,000 clones, 82% being singletons. Sample: CD45RA- memory CD4+ T cells from PBMCs. These receptors originate from a human donor with narcolepsy.

This chain joins TRBV18 and TRBJ2-6; the D gene is possibly TRBD1 (6 bases). CDR3 length: 18 amino acids. Trimming shortened V by 6 bases and J by 0 bases, and 18 bases separated the two germline ends. Germline lookup yields CDR1 KGHSH and CDR2 LQKENI. This CDR3 reads CASSRSQGTNSGANVLTF. CDR3 DNA: TGTGCCAGCTCTAGGTCACAGGGAACAAACTCTGGGGCCAACGTCCTGACTTTC.

The chain couples TRBV14 to TRBJ2-7; the match to TRBD2 covers 9 bases. J was trimmed by 4 bases and V by 3 bases; bases with no gene match: 7. Germline values: CDR1 SGHDN, CDR2 FVKESK. The CDR3 consists of 15 residues. In nucleotides, the CDR3 is TGTGCCAGCAGCCAGAAGGGACTAGCCCTTTACGAGCAGTACTTC. Its protein is CASSQKGLALYEQYF.

V usage is TRBV5-6 and J usage is TRBJ2-5; D not certain. CDR1 and CDR2 (germline): SGHDT, YYEEEE. There are 15 residues in the CDR3. V gave up 2 bases and J gave up 4 bases, with 15 bases separating them. CDR3 nucleotide sequence: TGTGCCAGCAGCTTAGAAGCACGAGGCGGAGAGACCCAGTACTTC. Residues: CASSLEARGGETQYF.

This chain uses TRBV10-2 with TRBJ2-7; D is unresolved. The CDR3 contains 11 residues. Germline CDR1 WSHSY, CDR2 SAAADI. V lost 5 bases and J 7 bases, leaving 9 bases between the germline ends. CDR3 in amino acids: CASSNRREQYF. CDR3 sequence (DNA): TGCGCCAGCAGTAATCGGCGTGAGCAGTACTTC.

The table lists this clone with a count of one. The V gene is TRBV2, the J gene TRBJ2-1, with 9 nucleotides matching TRBD1. The trim removed 6 bases at V and 9 bases at J, leaving 12 bases unmatched. There are 15 residues in the CDR3. In germline, CDR1 is SNHLY, CDR2 FYNNEI. CDR3 sequence (DNA): TGTGCCAGCAGGACCCGCAGGACAGGGGATAGTGAGCAGTTCTTC. Protein product: CASRTRRTGDSEQFF.

The gene calls are TRBV7-9 and TRBJ2-1; 7 nucleotides agree with TRBD1. The length of the CDR3 is 18 residues. CDR1 is SEHNR and CDR2 is FQNEAQ in the germline V gene (reference sequence). The CDR3 DNA is TGTGCGATACCAACGCTGAACGACAGGGTTTTCTCCTACAATGAGCAGTTCTTC. Translated: CAIPTLNDRVFSYNEQFF.

This chain joins TRBV6-1 and TRBJ1-5; 7 bases are shared with TRBD1. V shed 4 bases, J shed 2 bases, and the junction held 5 bases outside the gene matches. CDR1 and CDR2 (germline): MNHNS, SASEGT. This CDR3 contains 15 residues. CDR3 sequence (DNA): TGTGCCAGCAGTGTCAGTGGGACAGGCAATCAGCCCCAGCATTTT. This codes for CASSVSGTGNQPQHF.

This clone turned up a few times. V and J are TRBV28 and TRBJ2-5; no clear D. Germline CDR1 and CDR2: MDHEN and SYDVKM. V dropped 7 bases and J dropped 3 bases, with 6 bases sitting between them. This CDR3 has 11 residues. The CDR3 DNA sequence: TGTGCCAGCACAGATGAAGAGACCCAGTACTTC. Protein sequence: CASTDEETQYF. Filled out from reference TRBV28 and TRBJ2-5, the complete variable domain reads DVKVTQSSRYLVKRTGEKVFLECVQDMDHENMFWYRQDPGLGLRLIYFSYDVKMKEKGDIPEGYSVSREKKERFSLILESASTNQTSMYLCASTDEETQYFGPGTRLLVL.

The gene calls are TRBV10-3 and TRBJ1-2, with D unclear. From germline, CDR1 is ENHRY and CDR2 SYGVKD. CDR3 size: 14 residues. V was pared by 2 bases and J by 6 bases, with 13 bases between. The CDR3 bases are TGTGCCATCAGTGAGCAGTCGGGTGGCGATGGCTACACCTTC. It translates to CAISEQSGGDGYTF.

This clone showed up just once. The chain has TRBV28 and TRBJ2-7; 11 bases are a match to TRBD2. The CDR3 covers 15 residues. Germline CDR1 is MDHEN and CDR2 is SYDVKM. Unmatched junction bases numbered 6, after V lost 6 bases and J lost 2 bases. The chain's CDR3 is CASSLGTSGAYEQYF. In DNA form, the CDR3 reads TGTGCCAGCAGCTTAGGGACTAGCGGCGCCTACGAGCAGTACTTC.

This chain uses TRBV25-1 with TRBJ2-3; D gene uncertain. The CDR3 is 15 amino acids. Per the germline V gene, CDR1 is MGHDK and CDR2 is SYGVNS. The V end was cut by 3 bases, the J end by 2 bases, with 12 bases between. CDR3: CASSDGRTATDTQYF. CDR3 bases: TGTGCCAGCAGTGATGGCAGGACCGCCACAGATACGCAGTATTTT.

V usage is TRBV25-1 and J usage is TRBJ1-5, with D uncertain. The germline V and J ends were trimmed by 3 bases and 4 bases, with 22 bases remaining between them. This CDR3 spans 18 amino acids. In germline, CDR1 is MGHDK, CDR2 SYGVNS. As DNA, the CDR3 is TGTGCCAGCAGTGACCCTCCGGGAGGCCAGATTAGGAATCAGCCCCAGCATTTT. This codes for CASSDPPGGQIRNQPQHF.

V and J are TRBV18 and TRBJ1-3; unclear D gene. There are 16 residues in the CDR3. CDR1 and CDR2 (germline): KGHSH, LQKENI. The V gene lost 4 bases and the J gene lost 0 bases, with 13 bases spanning the gap. The CDR3 nucleotides read TGTGCCAGCTCACTAGATGCAACACTCTCTGGAAACACCATATATTTT. Translation gives CASSLDATLSGNTIYF.

The chain carries TRBV6-5 and TRBJ2-5, with a tentative D call TRBD2 (6 bases). Germline CDR1 and CDR2: MNHEY and SVGAGI. Trimming stripped 4 bases from V and 5 bases from J, with 14 bases between. This CDR3 is 14 amino acids long. The CDR3 nucleotides are TGTGCCAGCAGTTGGGACTCCCGGGGGGAGACCCAGTACTTC. The encoded protein is CASSWDSRGETQYF.

V usage is TRBV28 and J usage is TRBJ1-2, with D possibly matching TRBD1 (5 bases). V lost 4 bases and J lost 6, with 6 bases in between. Germline lookup yields CDR1 MDHEN and CDR2 SYDVKM. The CDR3 has 11 amino acids. This chain's CDR3 is CASSSRDGYTF. CDR3 nucleotides: TGTGCCAGCAGTTCCAGGGATGGCTACACCTTC.

About this clone: The sample carries other DNA sequences with the same CDR3. This chain links TRBV5-1 with TRBJ2-7; the D is unclear. The V end was cut by 1 base, the J end by 5 bases, with 4 bases between. The CDR3 runs to 11 residues. Per germline, CDR1 SGHRS and CDR2 YFSETQ. CDR3 DNA sequence: TGCGCCAGCAGCTTGTTTAACGAGCAGTACTTC. Translated: CASSLFNEQYF. The variable domain in full, completed from reference TRBV5-1 and TRBJ2-7, reads KAGVTQTPRYLIKTRGQQVTLSCSPISGHRSVSWYQQTPGQGLQFLFEYFSETQRNKGNFPGRFSGRQFSNSRSEMNVSTLELGDSALYLCASSLFNEQYFGPGTRLTVT.

In its sample, this clone was seen a few times. V and J are TRBV21-1 and TRBJ2-4; the D call of TRBD2 is as the table states it, not checked on the DNA. TRBV21-1 is a pseudogene segment. This CDR3 is built from 14 residues. CDR3: CASSKYEVMNIQYF. The CDR3 region has the DNA TGTGCCAGCAGCAAATATGAGGTTATGAACATTCAGTACTTC.

This clone was found a few times. The chain is built from TRBV9 and TRBJ2-7, with 11 bases fitting TRBD1. CDR3 length: 14 amino acids. Germline V gene data show CDR1 as SGDLS and CDR2 as YYNGEE. Trimming cost V 4 bases and J 4 bases; bases outside gene matches: 4. The CDR3 nucleotides read TGTGCCAGCAGCCGAGGACAGGGGGCATACGAGCAGTACTTC. Its protein is CASSRGQGAYEQYF.